A single sample gave rise to the 11 T cell receptor beta chains below, sequenced in a study of human T cells and chemical hapten exposure. Described time point: patch test 2, 6 weeks after DPC sensitization. Treatment in this sample: therapeutic diphenylcyclopropenone sensitization with weekly scalp DPC. Using its own MiXCR run on the RACE reads, TCRdb lists one record per CDR3 protein. The sample comprises around 360,000 distinct CDR3 sequences, more than 5% of which are singletons, and under 7% rests with the top ten. Specimen: whole blood, collected in connection with sensitization to the hapten diphenylcyclopropenone (DPC). Receptor source: a woman under 30 with alopecia areata. Some clones in this sample may be carry-over from other donors' samples.

This clonotype was counted ten times or more. This sequence joins TRBV12-5 and TRBJ1-4, with D perhaps matching TRBD1 (6 bases). The CDR3 runs 17 residues. The V end lost 5 bases, the J end lost 5 bases, and 21 bases lay between the germline ends. Per the germline V gene, CDR1 is LGHNT and CDR2 is FRNRAP. The CDR3 protein is CASGDPSGSGVNEKLFF. CDR3 nucleotide sequence: TGTGCTAGTGGTGACCCCTCAGGGTCAGGGGTAAATGAAAAACTGTTTTTT.

This clonotype showed up many times. The chain uses TRBV4-3 and TRBJ2-1; D might be TRBD2 (6 bases). The CDR3 is 15 amino acids. Deletions cut 0 bases from V and 8 bases from J, with 14 bases between. Germline CDR1 reads LGHNA; CDR2 reads YSLEER. The CDR3 DNA follows: TGCGCCAGCAGCCAAGAAAGTTGGGGGGTAGATGAGCAGTTCTTC. It translates to CASSQESWGVDEQFF.

CDR3 nucleotides: TGCGCCAGCAGCCAAGATGGACAGGGGGAAGCTGAAGCTTTCTTT. Its translation is CASSQDGQGEAEAFF. This rearrangement joins TRBV4-3 to TRBJ1-1; 10 positions agree with TRBD1. Germline V gene data show CDR1 as LGHNA and CDR2 as YSLEER. The CDR3 is 15 amino acids. The J segment lost 6 bases and the V segment lost 0 bases, leaving 4 bases of the junction unmatched.

This clonotype was counted between two and nine times. The chain couples TRBV12-3 or TRBV12-4 to TRBJ2-1; D perhaps matches TRBD2 (7 bases). CDR3 length: 15 amino acids. V gave up 1 base and J gave up 3 bases, with 10 bases separating them. The CDR3 DNA reads TGTGCCAGCAGTTTAGGCGGGGGCCACTACAATGAGCAGTTCTTC. Protein sequence: CASSLGGGHYNEQFF.

This clonotype was recorded at least ten times. The chain recombines TRBV20-1 with TRBJ2-1, with 7 bases identical to TRBD2. The CDR3 has 14 residues. J gave up 1 base and V 6 bases, and 6 bases lay outside the gene matches. CDR1 and CDR2 (germline): DFQATT, SNEGSKA (reference sequence). The CDR3 bases are TGCAGTGCCCTGAGCGGGGCGTCCTACAATGAGCAGTTCTTC. This encodes CSALSGASYNEQFF.

This clonotype appeared many times. The chain couples TRBV20-1 to TRBJ1-5; D may be TRBD1 (6 bases). With 6 bases removed from V and 1 base from J, the gap between germline ends came to 10 bases. The CDR3 consists of 13 residues. CDR1 is DFQATT, CDR2 SNEGSKA, per germline (reference sequence). CDR3 sequence reads: CSAQGQSNQPQHF. Written as DNA, the CDR3 is TGCAGTGCCCAAGGACAGAGCAATCAGCCCCAGCATTTT.

The chain employs TRBV6-5 and TRBJ1-2; no reliable D call. The CDR3 contains 14 residues. Trimming shortened V by 0 bases and J by 2 bases, and 7 bases separated the two germline ends. The V gene's germline CDR1 is MNHEY and CDR2 SVGAGI. The CDR3 protein is CASSYSQANYGYTF. The CDR3 nucleotides are TGTGCCAGCAGTTACTCTCAGGCCAACTATGGCTACACCTTC.

J is TRBJ1-4 and V is TRBV12-3 or TRBV12-4, with 10 positions matching TRBD1. This CDR3 region has 14 residues. With 8 bases clipped from V and 5 bases from J, the junction kept 5 bases outside the gene matches. DNA of the CDR3: TGTGCCAGCGGGGACAGGGGTCGAAATGAAAAACTGTTTTTT. Translating it yields CASGDRGRNEKLFF.

In its sample, this clonotype was seen a few times. The chain joins TRBV6-5 to TRBJ2-7; D is ambiguous. CDR3 length equals 14 residues. The V gene's germline CDR1 is MNHEY and CDR2 SVGAGI. Trimming took 1 base from V and 3 from J, leaving 10 bases between them. The CDR3 DNA follows: TGTGCCAGCAGTTACTTTATCCAGGACTACGAGCAGTACTTC. Translating gives CASSYFIQDYEQYF.

In its sample, this clonotype was seen many times. The V call is TRBV7-9, the J call TRBJ1-4, with D unclear. CDR1 is SEHNR, CDR2 FQNEAQ, per germline (reference sequence). The CDR3 contains 13 residues. Trimming took 1 base from V and 7 from J, leaving 7 bases between them. For the CDR3, the DNA is TGTGCCAGCAGCTTAGGTCTCAGTGAAAAACTGTTTTTT. This encodes CASSLGLSEKLFF.

This clonotype was picked up many times. The chain couples TRBV6-1 to TRBJ2-3; 14 bases line up with TRBD2. CDR3 size: 17 residues. V lost 6 bases and J lost 4; bases outside the gene matches: 9. Germline V CDR1 and CDR2: MNHNS, SASEGT. The CDR3 loop reads CASSQTSGGAFADTQYF. The CDR3, as DNA: TGTGCCAGCAGCCAGACTAGCGGGGGGGCCTTCGCAGATACGCAGTATTTT.